This entry describes one T cell receptor beta chain. Per the study methods: Cell counts per sample came from amplifying reference gene primers. Clones were read by immunoSEQ multiplex PCR, and TCRdb kept only the in-frame ones, dropping some. V and J calls and clone size are copied from that table; D and trimming were computed from the DNA. The repertoire holds approximately 100,000 clones, with 91% as singletons. This sample was included in a study of blood T cell repertoires in COVID-19. In the study overall: The study drew acute and convalescent COVID-19 samples from the United States, Italy and Spain. PBMCs, B-cell-depleted T cells, or T cells provided the cDNA or gDNA that made up the material.

Source material: peripheral blood. The source is a man in his fifties or sixties with acute or convalescent COVID-19.

The CDR3 sequence is CASNPLYINQPQHF. CDR3 DNA: TGTGCCAGCAATCCCCTTTATATCAATCAGCCCCAGCATTTT. The chain uses TRBV6-5 and TRBJ1-5; D gene uncertain. The CDR3 contains 14 residues. V dropped 7 bases and J dropped 3 bases, with 13 bases sitting between them. Germline loops: CDR1 MNHEY, CDR2 SVGAGI.